One and the same sample provided the 7 T cell receptor beta chains below, sequenced in a study of spatial heterogeneity in lung cancer. TCRdb fed the 5' RACE reads into MiXCR, producing one record per CDR3 protein. The sample lists about 85,000 distinct CDR3 sequences; roughly a fifth were seen once. As for time point: sample taken at primary tumor resection. Frozen PBMC, nontumor lung or tumor provided whole RNA, which was sequenced unsorted. Material: PBMCs, obtained at surgery. Source of these receptors: a male donor with early-stage non-small cell lung cancer.

The sample holds many counts of this clonotype. This chain uses TRBV23-1 with TRBJ2-2, with 11 bases matching TRBD2. TRBV23-1 is sorted into the ORF group, with uncertain function. The CDR3 runs to 16 residues. With 1 base clipped from V and 6 bases from J, the junction kept 4 bases outside the gene matches. The CDR3 protein is CASSQWGTSGAGELFF. CDR3 DNA: TGCGCCAGCAGTCAATGGGGGACTAGCGGAGCCGGGGAGCTGTTTTTT.

The CDR3 bases are TGTGCCAGCAGCAAAGGCCCGACTAGCACAGATACGCAGTATTTT. Its protein is CASSKGPTSTDTQYF. This sequence joins TRBV7-2 and TRBJ2-3; D is unclear. The CDR3 length is 15 residues. V lost 5 bases and J 0 bases, leaving 12 bases between the germline ends. The germline V gene has CDR1 SGHTA and CDR2 FQGNSA.

This clonotype was observed a few times. The V and J genes are TRBV28 and TRBJ1-1, with D perhaps matching TRBD1 (5 bases). Trimming removed 3 bases from V and 4 bases from J, with 12 bases in between. CDR3 size: 14 residues. Germline lookup yields CDR1 MDHEN and CDR2 SYDVKM. Here the CDR3 reads CASSFQTESTEAFF. The CDR3 coding sequence is TGTGCCAGCAGTTTTCAGACAGAAAGCACTGAAGCTTTCTTT.

The chain carries TRBV7-9 and TRBJ2-5, with 8 nucleotides matching TRBD1. The germline CDR1 and CDR2 sequences are SEHNR and FQNEAQ (reference sequence). The V segment lost 3 bases and the J segment 3 bases; nucleotides outside the gene matches: 6. The CDR3 is made up of 15 amino acids. The CDR3 DNA reads TGTGCCAGCAGCTTGGGGACAGGTTTGAAAGAGACCCAGTACTTC. Encoded protein: CASSLGTGLKETQYF.

This clonotype was detected a few times. The chain combines TRBV10-2 with TRBJ1-5, with no clear D. CDR1 and CDR2 (germline): WSHSY, SAAADI. This CDR3 region has 14 residues. V lost 8 bases and J lost 1, with 12 bases in between. CDR3 region: CASGIGESNQPQHF. Written as DNA, the CDR3 is TGCGCCAGCGGAATCGGGGAAAGCAATCAGCCCCAGCATTTT.

This chain links TRBV11-2 with TRBJ2-7; 7 bases are a match to TRBD1. This CDR3 has 16 residues. Germline values: CDR1 SGHAT, CDR2 FQNNGV. V lost 2 bases, J lost 1 base, and 8 bases stayed unmatched. The CDR3 coding sequence is TGTGCCAGCAGCTTACCAGGGGACAGTAGATCCTACGAGCAGTACTTC. It encodes CASSLPGDSRSYEQYF.

V usage is TRBV5-1 and J usage is TRBJ2-5; the D gene is possibly TRBD2 (5 bases). Trimming shortened V by 5 bases and J by 3 bases, and 11 bases separated the two germline ends. The CDR3 is 13 amino acids. Looked up from germline, CDR1 is SGHRS and CDR2 is YFSETQ. CDR3 bases: TGCGCCAGCAGGTCAGGAGGAGAAGAGACCCAGTACTTC. This gives the protein CASRSGGEETQYF.